Sequencing of this TCR beta chain was carried out in a study of blood T cell repertoires in COVID-19. Trimming shortened V by 1 base and J by 0 bases, and 8 bases separated the two germline ends. The CDR3 loop spans 15 amino acids. Germline CDR1 and CDR2: KGHSH and LQKENI. TCRdb's table, derived via immunoSEQ multiplex PCR, lists solely in-frame clones and lacks some. This sample has some 97,000 clones, with around 90% found just once. This receptor was taken from a man aged 70 or older with acute or convalescent COVID-19. The sequenced material came from peripheral blood. The chain combines TRBV18 with TRBJ2-3, with D maybe TRBD2 (6 bases). CDR3: CASSPQGTSTDTQYF. As DNA, the CDR3 is TGTGCCAGCTCACCACAGGGGACTAGCACAGATACGCAGTATTTT.